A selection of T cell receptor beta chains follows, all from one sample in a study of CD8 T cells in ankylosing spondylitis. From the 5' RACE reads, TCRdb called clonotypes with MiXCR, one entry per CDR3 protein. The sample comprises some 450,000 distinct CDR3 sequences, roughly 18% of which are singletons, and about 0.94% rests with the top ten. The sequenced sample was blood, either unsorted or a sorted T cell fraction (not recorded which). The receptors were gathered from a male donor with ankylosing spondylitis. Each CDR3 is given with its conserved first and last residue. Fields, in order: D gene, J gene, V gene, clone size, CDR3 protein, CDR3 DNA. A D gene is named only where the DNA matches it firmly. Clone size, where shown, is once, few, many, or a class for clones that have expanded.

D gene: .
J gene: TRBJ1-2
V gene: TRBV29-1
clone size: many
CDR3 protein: CSVVGNDYGYTF
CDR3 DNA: TGCAGCGTTGTAGGGAATGACTATGGCTACACCTTC

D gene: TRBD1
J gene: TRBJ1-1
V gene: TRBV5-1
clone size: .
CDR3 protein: CASSIDSTGGMNTEAFF
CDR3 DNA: TGCGCCAGCAGCATCGATTCGACAGGGGGGATGAACACTGAAGCTTTCTTT

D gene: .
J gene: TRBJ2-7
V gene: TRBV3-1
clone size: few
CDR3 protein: CASSPPGRDSYEQYF
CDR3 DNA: TGTGCCAGCAGCCCGCCGGGTCGAGATTCCTACGAGCAGTACTTC

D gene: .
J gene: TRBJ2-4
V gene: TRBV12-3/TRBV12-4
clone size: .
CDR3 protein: CASSLRGGAPGNIQYF
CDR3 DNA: TGTGCCAGCAGTTTAAGGGGGGGGGCCCCCGGAAACATTCAGTACTTC

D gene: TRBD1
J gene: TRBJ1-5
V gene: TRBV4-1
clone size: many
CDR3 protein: CASSYGTGGKIQPQHF
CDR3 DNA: TGCGCCAGCAGCTACGGGACAGGGGGCAAGATTCAGCCCCAGCATTTT

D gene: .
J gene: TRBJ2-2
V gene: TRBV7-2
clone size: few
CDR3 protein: CASSLESGNTGELFF
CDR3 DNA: TGTGCCAGCAGCTTAGAGTCAGGGAACACCGGGGAGCTGTTTTTT

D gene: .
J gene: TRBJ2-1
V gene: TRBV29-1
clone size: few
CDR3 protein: CSVEDSASYNEQFF
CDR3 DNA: TGCAGCGTTGAGGACAGTGCGTCCTACAATGAGCAGTTCTTC

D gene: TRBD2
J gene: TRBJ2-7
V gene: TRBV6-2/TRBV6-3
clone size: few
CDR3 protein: CASSTRTSGRLSYEQYF
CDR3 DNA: TGTGCCAGCAGTACCCGGACTAGCGGGAGGCTCTCCTACGAGCAGTACTTC

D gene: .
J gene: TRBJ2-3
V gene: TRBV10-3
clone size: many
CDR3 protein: CAISEGGISRDTQYF
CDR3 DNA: TGTGCCATCAGTGAGGGCGGGATCTCACGGGATACGCAGTATTTT

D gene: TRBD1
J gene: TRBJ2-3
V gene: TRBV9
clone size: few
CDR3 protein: CASSDRRTGKTLSSTDTQYF
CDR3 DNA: TGTGCCAGCAGCGATCGGAGGACAGGGAAGACTCTCTCCAGCACAGATACGCAGTATTTT

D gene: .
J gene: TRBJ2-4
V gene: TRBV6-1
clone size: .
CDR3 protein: CASSRPGENIQYF
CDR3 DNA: TGTGCCAGCAGTCGCCCGGGGGAAAACATTCAGTACTTC

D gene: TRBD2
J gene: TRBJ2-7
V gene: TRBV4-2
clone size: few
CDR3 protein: CASSTTGTNAYEQYF
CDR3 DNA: TGTGCCAGCAGCACGACCGGGACTAACGCCTACGAGCAGTACTTC

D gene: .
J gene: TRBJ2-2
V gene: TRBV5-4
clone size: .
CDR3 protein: CASSSDRGGGTGELFF
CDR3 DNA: TGTGCCAGCAGCTCCGATAGGGGGGGAGGCACCGGGGAGCTGTTTTTT

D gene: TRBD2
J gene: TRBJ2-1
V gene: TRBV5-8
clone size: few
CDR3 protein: CASRQTSGGPGNEQFF
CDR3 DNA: TGTGCCAGCCGTCAGACTAGCGGGGGGCCGGGGAATGAGCAGTTCTTC

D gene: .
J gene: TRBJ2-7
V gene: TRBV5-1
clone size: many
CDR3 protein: CASRVPGSETYEQYF
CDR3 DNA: TGCGCCAGCAGAGTCCCAGGGTCGGAGACCTACGAGCAGTACTTC

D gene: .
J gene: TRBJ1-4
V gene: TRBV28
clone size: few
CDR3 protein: CASNPRQRLDEKLFF
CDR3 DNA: TGTGCCAGCAACCCCCGACAGCGACTAGATGAAAAACTGTTTTTT

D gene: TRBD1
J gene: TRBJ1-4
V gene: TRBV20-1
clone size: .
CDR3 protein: CSARDDRVDEKLFF
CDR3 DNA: TGCAGTGCTAGGGACGACAGGGTAGATGAAAAACTGTTTTTT

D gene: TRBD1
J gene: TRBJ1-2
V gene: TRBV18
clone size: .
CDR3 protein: CASSPGGGENYGYTF
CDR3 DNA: TGTGCCAGCTCCCCAGGGGGAGGGGAGAACTATGGCTACACCTTC

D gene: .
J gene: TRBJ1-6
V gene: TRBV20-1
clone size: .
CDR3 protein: CSAAGYNSPLHF
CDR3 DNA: TGCAGTGCGGCAGGGTATAATTCACCCCTCCACTTT

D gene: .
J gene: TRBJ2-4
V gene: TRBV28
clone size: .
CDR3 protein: CASSLFPSPKNIQYF
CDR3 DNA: TGTGCCAGCAGTTTATTCCCCTCGCCCAAAAACATTCAGTACTTC